This TCR beta chain was observed in a study of Tregs in tolerant kidney transplant recipients. Study-wide results and caveats: Validation in larger populations is needed because few patients were studied.

Sequenced by immunoSEQ multiplex PCR; TCRdb stores in-frame clones only, minus some. This sample yields more than 90,000 clones, of which roughly nine tenths are seen a single time; roughly 0.63% belongs to the top ten. Germline-derived CDR1 and CDR2 are SGHKS and YYEKEE (reference sequence). Trimming stripped 0 bases from V and 3 bases from J, with 10 bases between. The CDR3 contains 14 residues. Of note for this clone: Its antigen is as yet unknown.

Unstimulated Tregs (CD4+CD25+CD127-) and CD4+CD25- non-Tregs were sorted from PBMCs. The receptor comes from a human donor in good health. The chain combines TRBV5-5 with TRBJ2-7, with D possibly matching TRBD2 (6 bases). Source material: CD4+ T cells from blood. For the CDR3, the DNA is TGTGCCAGCAGCTTGGTGGGACTGATCTACGAGCAGTACTTC. Translated: CASSLVGLIYEQYF.